This T cell receptor (beta chain) was sequenced during a study of post-analysis software for immune sequencing data. Points from the study as a whole: Samples sharing a preparation batch grouped tightly together when assessed by F measure.

Prepared libraries of TCR beta cDNA carried unique molecular identifiers. Around 500,000 cDNA molecules came from about 1 to 10 million T cells. TCRdb passed the PCR reads through MiXCR, listing each CDR3 protein once. The sample lists approximately 730,000 distinct CDR3 sequences; roughly 30% were seen once. A word on this clonotype: Its antigen is not identified.

This clonotype was obtained from a girl aged 10-17 years with multiple sclerosis. What was sequenced was blood.

CDR3 bases: TGTGCCAGCAGCCCGCCCCTCTCCCGCGGGAGCTCCTACGAGCAGTACTTC. It codes for CASSPPLSRGSSYEQYF. The rearrangement joins TRBV7-9 to TRBJ2-7; 7 bases align to TRBD2. The germline V gene has CDR1 SEHNR and CDR2 FQNEAQ (reference sequence). Losses at the gene ends were 5 bases for V and 0 bases for J; bases not matched to a gene: 13. The CDR3 has 17 amino acids.